This T cell receptor beta chain appears in the sequencing data of a study of CD8+ T cells in alopecia areata. Unmatched junction bases numbered 8, after V lost 2 bases and J lost 5 bases. Germline-derived CDR1 and CDR2 are SEHNR and FQNEAQ (reference sequence). CDR3 length: 15 amino acids. RNA was isolated and reverse transcribed to cDNA, the sequencing template. TCRdb's copy holds only in-frame clones and misses some; the assay was immunoSEQ multiplex PCR. Of 95,000 to 120,000 clones listed, 59% were seen once; the top ten hold 20% to 25%. Sequenced material: CD8+ T cells sorted from blood. This chain joins TRBV7-9 and TRBJ2-5; TRBD2 aligns across 7 bases. The clonotype was recovered from a human donor in good health. The chain's CDR3 is CASSLSLTSDETQYF. In DNA, the CDR3 is TGTGCCAGCAGCTTATCGCTTACTAGCGATGAGACCCAGTACTTC. The full variable domain, its missing parts supplied by reference TRBV7-9 and TRBJ2-5, is DTGVSQNPRHKITKRGQNVTFRCDPISEHNRLYWYRQTLGQGPEFLTYFQNEAQLEKSRLLSDRFSAERPKGSFSTLEIQRTEQGDSAMYLCASSLSLTSDETQYFGPGTRLLVL.